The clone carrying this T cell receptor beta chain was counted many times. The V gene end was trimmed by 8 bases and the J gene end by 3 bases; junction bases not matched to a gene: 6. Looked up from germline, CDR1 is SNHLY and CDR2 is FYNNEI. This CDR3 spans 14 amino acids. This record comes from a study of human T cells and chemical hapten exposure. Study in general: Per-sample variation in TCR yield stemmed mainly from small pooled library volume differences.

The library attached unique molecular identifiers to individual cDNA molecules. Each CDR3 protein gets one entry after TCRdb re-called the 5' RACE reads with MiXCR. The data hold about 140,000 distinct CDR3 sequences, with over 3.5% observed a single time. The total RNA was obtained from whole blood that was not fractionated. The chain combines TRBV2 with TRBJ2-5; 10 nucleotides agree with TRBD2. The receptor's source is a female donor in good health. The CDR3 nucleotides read TGTGCCAGCGGGGCTAGCGGGGGCGAAGAGACCCAGTACTTC. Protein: CASGASGGEETQYF. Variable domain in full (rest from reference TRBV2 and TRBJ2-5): EPEVTQTPSHQVTQMGQEVILRCVPISNHLYFYWYRQILGQKVEFLVSFYNNEISEKSEIFDDQFSVERPDGSNFTLKIRSTKLEDSAMYFCASGASGGEETQYFGPGTRLLVL.